The 25 T cell receptor beta chains below all came from one sample that was sequenced in a study of shared clonotypes between healthy human individuals. Some clones are missing from TCRdb's copy, which holds only in-frame ones; the method was immunoSEQ multiplex PCR. Among 600,000 to 750,000 clones listed, 72% were seen once. Sequenced: memory CD4+ T cells sorted from blood. Subset noted: CD45RA-negative fraction. Every receptor here comes from a young woman in good health.

The chain carries TRBV10-1 and TRBJ2-5; D is unresolved. Germline V lookup: CDR1 WNHNN, CDR2 SYGVQD (reference sequence). This CDR3 comprises 13 residues. The V and J ends lost 7 bases and 2 bases respectively, with 11 bases between them. CDR3 in amino acids: CASNSGGQETQYF. CDR3 coding DNA: TGCGCCAGCAACTCCGGTGGGCAAGAGACCCAGTACTTC.

This clone was found a few times. V and J are TRBV18 and TRBJ1-1; D may be TRBD1 (5 bases). Trimming took off 2 bases at V and 1 base at J, with 8 bases between the two ends. Germline CDR1 is KGHSH and CDR2 is LQKENI. There are 14 residues in the CDR3. The CDR3 DNA reads TGTGCCAGCTCACCAGGGGCAGAGAACACTGAAGCTTTCTTT. Translated: CASSPGAENTEAFF.

This clone has only a few counts. V usage is TRBV20-1 and J usage is TRBJ2-1; a weak D match, TRBD2 (6 bases). The V and J ends lost 8 bases and 4 bases respectively, with 9 bases between them. Germline V gene data show CDR1 as DFQATT and CDR2 as SNEGSKA (reference sequence). The CDR3 contains 11 residues. In nucleotides, the CDR3 is TGCAGTAGTGGGGGGTACAATGAGCAGTTCTTC. Its protein product is CSSGGYNEQFF.

This chain links TRBV28 with TRBJ2-1, with TRBD2 matching 10 bases. With 8 bases clipped from V and 6 bases from J, the junction kept 10 bases outside the gene matches. The CDR3 is 15 amino acids. Germline CDR1 reads MDHEN; CDR2 reads SYDVKM. The CDR3 nucleotides read TGTGCCAGCGGTACTGTGAGCGGGAGGGGCAATGAGCAGTTCTTC. Amino acids: CASGTVSGRGNEQFF.

The V and J genes are TRBV6-6 and TRBJ1-2; 8 nucleotides match TRBD1. Germline values: CDR1 MNHNY, CDR2 SVGAGI (reference sequence). Unmatched junction bases numbered 9, after V lost 8 bases and J lost 4 bases. There are 14 residues in the CDR3. The DNA of the CDR3 is TGTGCCAGCCTTGGACAGGGAACGTTCTATGGCTACACCTTC. Protein sequence: CASLGQGTFYGYTF.

This chain joins TRBV25-1 and TRBJ2-3, with TRBD2 as a possible D gene (5 bases). CDR1 and CDR2 (germline): MGHDK, SYGVNS. The CDR3 length is 16 residues. V was pared by 7 bases and J by 0 bases, with 17 bases between. In DNA, the CDR3 is TGTGCCAGCACAGAGCAAGCTGGGAGAAGCACAGATACGCAGTATTTT. It is translated as CASTEQAGRSTDTQYF.

CDR3 coding DNA: TGTGCCAGCAGCGCCGCCCCCCGGTGGGAAAAACTGTTTTTT. The encoded protein is CASSAAPRWEKLFF. J is TRBJ1-4 and V is TRBV28; the D is unclear. With 6 bases removed from V and 8 bases from J, the gap between germline ends came to 16 bases. CDR3 length: 14 residues. CDR1 MDHEN and CDR2 SYDVKM come from the germline V gene.

V usage is TRBV28 and J usage is TRBJ1-2; the D gene is possibly TRBD1 (5 bases). V was shortened by 0 bases and J by 10 bases, with 9 bases between the two germline ends. Per the germline V gene, CDR1 is MDHEN and CDR2 is SYDVKM. This CDR3 is built from 12 residues. The CDR3 DNA sequence: TGTGCCAGCAGTTTATGGCCGGGACCCTACACCTTC. Translating gives CASSLWPGPYTF.

J is TRBJ2-1 and V is TRBV18, with 11 bases that match TRBD2. Germline CDR1 is KGHSH and CDR2 is LQKENI. There are 14 residues in the CDR3. The V gene end was trimmed by 5 bases and the J gene end by 5 bases; junction bases not matched to a gene: 2. The chain's CDR3 is CASSGTSGDNEQFF. In DNA form, the CDR3 reads TGTGCCAGCTCAGGGACTAGCGGAGACAATGAGCAGTTCTTC.

This chain links TRBV7-9 with TRBJ1-5; no clear D. This CDR3 spans 12 amino acids. Germline loops: CDR1 SEHNR, CDR2 FQNEAQ (reference sequence). The DNA for the CDR3 is TGTGCGAATCTCGGTTTCAATCAGCCCCAGCATTTT. It translates to CANLGFNQPQHF.

For the CDR3, the DNA is TGTGCCAGCAGCCGTGCGGAGGGAGGGCGGGGAGATACGCAGTATTTT. Translated, it gives CASSRAEGGRGDTQYF. The chain employs TRBV11-2 and TRBJ2-3; 7 bases are shared with TRBD2. Per the germline V gene, CDR1 is SGHAT and CDR2 is FQNNGV. After removal of 5 bases from V and 5 bases from J, the junction contained 13 bases not matched to a gene. This CDR3 has 16 residues.

The chain combines TRBV6-1 with TRBJ2-5, with unresolved D. This CDR3 is built from 14 residues. The V end was cut by 0 bases, the J end by 5 bases, with 10 bases between. Germline CDR1 reads MNHNS; CDR2 reads SASEGT. This CDR3 reads CASSEASLVETQYF. DNA of the CDR3: TGTGCCAGCAGTGAAGCAAGTCTAGTGGAGACCCAGTACTTC.

This chain joins TRBV5-1 and TRBJ2-7, with 8 bases lining up with TRBD1. Per the germline V gene, CDR1 is SGHRS and CDR2 is YFSETQ. This CDR3 region has 14 residues. V was clipped by 6 bases and J by 4 bases; unmatched bases: 9. CDR3 coding DNA: TGCGCCAGCACCGCGGCAGGGGGCGGGTACGAGCAGTACTTC. As protein: CASTAAGGGYEQYF.

The rearrangement uses TRBV7-6 and TRBJ1-4, with TRBD1 matching 10 bases. The V gene's germline CDR1 is SGHVS and CDR2 FNYEAQ. The CDR3 loop spans 19 amino acids. V was clipped by 5 bases and J by 0 bases; unmatched bases: 12. The CDR3: CASSIGPGQGRATNEKLFF. The CDR3 bases are TGTGCCAGCAGCATAGGGCCGGGACAGGGGCGTGCAACTAATGAAAAACTGTTTTTT.

The rearrangement uses TRBV25-1 and TRBJ2-7; D unclear. The germline gives CDR1 MGHDK, CDR2 SYGVNS. V lost 6 bases to trimming and J lost 5 bases, with 8 bases between them. There are 11 residues in the CDR3. CDR3 loop: CASRENHEQYF. The CDR3, as DNA: TGTGCCAGCAGAGAAAACCACGAGCAGTACTTC.

CDR3: CASGPSRGYEQYF. The CDR3 DNA follows: TGTGCCAGCGGACCCTCCCGCGGATACGAGCAGTACTTC. The rearrangement uses TRBV28 and TRBJ2-5; D is undetermined. The J call may be mistaken, given a closer DNA end match to TRBJ2-7. Germline V gene lookup returns CDR1 MDHEN and CDR2 SYDVKM. This CDR3 is built from 13 residues.

This chain links TRBV6-6 with TRBJ2-7, with TRBD1 matching over 8 bases. Trimming cost V 7 bases and J 7 bases; bases outside gene matches: 9. Germline CDR1 is MNHNY and CDR2 is SVGAGI (reference sequence). This CDR3 region has 13 residues. CDR3 DNA: TGTGCCAGCACCCTGGACAGGGCCCGGGAGCAGTACTTC. It specifies CASTLDRAREQYF.

J is TRBJ1-2 and V is TRBV6-1; 8 bases align to TRBD1. The CDR3 has 16 residues. Germline V gives CDR1 MNHNS, CDR2 SASEGT. Trimming took 1 base from V and 6 from J; bases not matched to a gene: 10. Here the CDR3 DNA reads TGTGCCAGCAGTGAAGGTTTTTGGACAGGGTTCGATGGCTACACCTTC. The encoded protein is CASSEGFWTGFDGYTF.

The sample holds one count of this clone. V is TRBV2 and J is TRBJ1-5, with 7 bases identical to TRBD1. In germline, CDR1 is SNHLY, CDR2 FYNNEI. The CDR3 is 15 amino acids. The V gene end was trimmed by 6 bases and the J gene end by 5 bases; junction bases not matched to a gene: 10. CDR3 bases: TGTGCCAGCAGGAGGTACAGGGGAGCGGATCAGCCCCAGCATTTT. It codes for CASRRYRGADQPQHF.

On this clone itself: Additional DNA sequences in this sample encode the identical CDR3. The chain recombines TRBV2 with TRBJ1-2; the D is unclear. CDR1 SNHLY and CDR2 FYNNEI come from the germline V gene. The CDR3 extends over 11 amino acids. V was shortened by 6 bases and J by 8 bases, with 10 bases between the two germline ends. The CDR3 nucleotides read TGTGCCAGCAGCCTCCGGGGAGGCTACACCTTC. It is translated as CASSLRGGYTF.

About this clone: The identical CDR3 is also encoded by other nucleotide sequences in the sample. The rearrangement uses TRBV6-5 and TRBJ2-7, with D possibly called TRBD1 or TRBD2 (6 bases each). Trimming removed 6 bases at V and 10 bases at J, with 16 bases between. CDR1 is MNHEY, CDR2 SVGAGI, per germline. The CDR3 loop spans 12 amino acids. The CDR3 protein is CASRTGAQGQYF. The CDR3 region has the DNA TGTGCCAGCAGGACGGGGGCGCAAGGCCAGTACTTC.

The chain uses TRBV6-1 and TRBJ2-1, with D maybe TRBD1 (5 bases). This CDR3 has 16 amino acids. In germline, CDR1 is MNHNS, CDR2 SASEGT. The germline V and J ends were trimmed by 3 bases and 0 bases, with 12 bases remaining between them. The CDR3 bases are TGTGCCAGCAGTGACTTTAGTGGACACTCCTACAATGAGCAGTTCTTC. Protein: CASSDFSGHSYNEQFF.

This clone was seen a few times. This chain links TRBV27 with TRBJ2-3; D uncertain. The CDR3 is 13 amino acids. The ends were cut back, 8 bases at V and 4 bases at J, with 13 bases in the middle. The germline V gene has CDR1 MNHEY and CDR2 SMNVEV (reference sequence). The CDR3 loop is CASRRTSADTQYF. The CDR3 DNA is TGTGCCAGCCGAAGAACCAGTGCAGATACGCAGTATTTT.

The chain is built from TRBV5-4 and TRBJ2-7; D may be TRBD2 (5 bases). V was clipped by 10 bases and J by 2 bases, with 16 bases between them. Germline V gives CDR1 SGHNT, CDR2 YYREEE (reference sequence). This CDR3 region has 13 residues. The CDR3 region is CAFGRGRAYEQYF. The CDR3 nucleotides are TGTGCCTTCGGCCGAGGGAGAGCCTACGAGCAGTACTTC.

With respect to this clone: A read error likely explains this, since a far larger clone differs by one base. The V gene is TRBV2, the J gene TRBJ2-5; 10 bases fit TRBD2. This CDR3 comprises 15 residues. The V gene's germline CDR1 is SNHLY and CDR2 FYNNEI. V shed 6 bases, J shed 4 bases, and the junction held 8 bases outside the gene matches. The CDR3 bases are TGTGCCAGCAGCTCTTCTAGCGGGAGCACAGAGACCCAGTACTTC. Translated: CASSSSSGSTETQYF.